This TCR beta chain appears in the sequencing data of a study of cytomegalovirus exposure and HLA in healthy donors. Study summary: Within an early data release were about 85 million unique TCRs drawn from HLA-typed donors. Study conclusions and caveats: A later analysis showed HLA-associated TCR beta chains outstripping equally common others in clonal expansion. The study assumed roughly uniform donor sequencing depth for presence/absence analyses.

The CDR3 has 16 amino acids. V was pared by 5 bases and J by 0 bases, with 14 bases between. Per germline, CDR1 MNHEY and CDR2 SMNVEV (reference sequence). To note about this clone: Its specificity is not known.

Primers included in the PCR were 60 Vbeta and 13 Jbeta primers. Profiled with immunoSEQ multiplex PCR; TCRdb holds only in-frame clones, not every one. The top ten clones hold approximately 7% of a sample with around 150,000 clones, about 78% of them seen once. The chain recombines TRBV27 with TRBJ1-3; D is uncertain. Input material: PBMCs. This sequence was found in a man aged 35-49 years in good health and CMV-seropositive. CDR3 coding DNA: TGTGCCAGCAGTCAGAACCCATATTACTCTGGAAACACCATATATTTT. Translation gives CASSQNPYYSGNTIYF.